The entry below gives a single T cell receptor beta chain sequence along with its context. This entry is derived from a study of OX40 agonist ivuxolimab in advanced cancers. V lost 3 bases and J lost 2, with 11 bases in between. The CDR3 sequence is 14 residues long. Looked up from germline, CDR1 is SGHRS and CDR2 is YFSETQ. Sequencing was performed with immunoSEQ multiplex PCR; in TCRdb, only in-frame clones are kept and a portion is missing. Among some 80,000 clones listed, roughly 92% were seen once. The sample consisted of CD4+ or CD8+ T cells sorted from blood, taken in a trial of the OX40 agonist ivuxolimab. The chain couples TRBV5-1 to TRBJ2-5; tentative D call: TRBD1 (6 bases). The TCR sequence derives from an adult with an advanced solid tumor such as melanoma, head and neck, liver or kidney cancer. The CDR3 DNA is TGCGCCAGCAGCTGGGCGGACAGACAAGAGACCCAGTACTTC. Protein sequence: CASSWADRQETQYF.